The rows below give T cell receptor beta chains drawn from one sample of a study of T cells after yellow fever vaccination. TCRdb passed the 5' RACE reads through MiXCR, listing each CDR3 protein once. The data contain 170,000 or so distinct CDR3 sequences, over 7% of them singletons. The sequenced sample was CD8+ T cells sorted from PBMCs, obtained 45 days after the yellow fever booster vaccination. The source is a man aged 18 to 29 who received the YFV17D yellow fever vaccine. Each CDR3 is given with its conserved first and last residue. The order of the fields is D gene, clone size, J gene, V gene, CDR3 length, CDR3 DNA, CDR3 protein. A D gene is named only where the DNA matches it firmly. Clone size is not always given. Where it is, it says once, few, many or a class for expanded clones.

.	few	TRBJ1-6	TRBV7-8	16	TGTGCCAGCAGCTTAGGGGGGTCGGGAGTTGATTCACCCCTCCACTTT	CASSLGGSGVDSPLHF
.	.	TRBJ2-1	TRBV7-2	16	TGTGCCAGCAGCTTATTAGGAACGAGCTCCTACAATGAGCAGTTCTTC	CASSLLGTSSYNEQFF
TRBD1	.	TRBJ1-2	TRBV6-5	14	TGTGCCAGCAAAGGACAGGGTTTGAGCTATGGCTACACCTTC	CASKGQGLSYGYTF
.	few	TRBJ2-6	TRBV5-1	18	TGCGCCAGCAGCTTGGATCCAGGGGTCTCCTCTGGGGCCAACGTCCTGACTTTC	CASSLDPGVSSGANVLTF
TRBD2	.	TRBJ2-1	TRBV10-1	19	TGCGCCAGCAGTGAGGATTACCTCCTAGCGGGGGGGCTAGGCAATGAGCAGTTCTTC	CASSEDYLLAGGLGNEQFF
.	.	TRBJ2-7	TRBV5-6	15	TGTGCCAGCAGCTTGGAAACGCGACGAACCTACGAGCAGTACTTC	CASSLETRRTYEQYF
.	.	TRBJ1-1	TRBV5-6	14	TGTGCCAGCAGCTTCGGGTTAGGAAGCACTGAAGCTTTCTTT	CASSFGLGSTEAFF
TRBD1	many	TRBJ1-1	TRBV4-1	13	TGCGCCAGCAGCCTGACAGGGGTCACTGAAGCTTTCTTT	CASSLTGVTEAFF
TRBD1	many	TRBJ1-2	TRBV29-1	13	TGCAGCGCGATACAGGGGACTACGTATGGCTACACCTTC	CSAIQGTTYGYTF
.	.	TRBJ2-2	TRBV23-1	13	TGCGCCAGCAGTCAATCAGGGCGAGGGGAGCTGTTTTTT	CASSQSGRGELFF
.	few	TRBJ2-5	TRBV4-3	15	TGCGCCAGCAGCCCGACCGGCGGAATCCAAGAGACCCAGTACTTC	CASSPTGGIQETQYF